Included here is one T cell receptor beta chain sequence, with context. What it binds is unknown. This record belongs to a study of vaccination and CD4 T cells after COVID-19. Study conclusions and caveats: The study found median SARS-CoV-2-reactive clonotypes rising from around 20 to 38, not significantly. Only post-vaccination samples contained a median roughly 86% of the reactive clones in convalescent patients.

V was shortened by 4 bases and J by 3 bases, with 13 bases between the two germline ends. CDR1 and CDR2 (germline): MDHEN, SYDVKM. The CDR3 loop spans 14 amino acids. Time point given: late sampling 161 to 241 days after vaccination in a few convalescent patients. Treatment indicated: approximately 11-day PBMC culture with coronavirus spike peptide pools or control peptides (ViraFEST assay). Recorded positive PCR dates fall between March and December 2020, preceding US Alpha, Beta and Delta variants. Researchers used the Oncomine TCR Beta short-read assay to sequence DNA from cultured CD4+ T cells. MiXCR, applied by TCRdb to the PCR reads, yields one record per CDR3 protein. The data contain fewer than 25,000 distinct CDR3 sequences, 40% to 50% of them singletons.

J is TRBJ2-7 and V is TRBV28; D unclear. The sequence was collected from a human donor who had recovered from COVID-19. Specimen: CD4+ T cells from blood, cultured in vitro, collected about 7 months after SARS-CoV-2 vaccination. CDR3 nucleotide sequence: TGTGCCAGCAGTTCGCCGGCGCTCAACTACGAGCAGTACTTC. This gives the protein CASSSPALNYEQYF.